Each of the 29 T cell receptor beta chains below was sequenced from the same sample in a study of cytotoxic CD8 clonotypes in ibrutinib-treated CLL. TCRdb's copy holds only in-frame clones and misses some; the assay was immunoSEQ multiplex PCR. The sample holds 50,000 or so clones, more than 55% seen once. This specimen consisted of PBMCs, obtained after 24 months of ibrutinib treatment. These receptors originate from a human donor with chronic lymphocytic leukemia.

This sequence joins TRBV5-1 and TRBJ2-7; a weak D match, TRBD1 (5 bases). The germline V gene has CDR1 SGHRS and CDR2 YFSETQ. The CDR3 runs to 12 residues. Deletions cut 4 bases from V and 3 bases from J, with 8 bases between. CDR3: CASSDDSYEQYF. The CDR3 DNA is TGCGCCAGCAGCGACGACAGCTACGAGCAGTACTTC.

This clone was observed a few times. The V gene is TRBV19, the J gene TRBJ1-1, with D maybe TRBD1 (5 bases). CDR3 length equals 15 residues. Germline V gene lookup returns CDR1 LNHDA and CDR2 SQIVND (reference sequence). V lost 6 bases to trimming and J lost 5 bases, with 19 bases between them. CDR3 DNA: TGTGCCAGTAGCCCCAATATGTGGGGGAGGACTGAAGCTTTCTTT. This sequence encodes CASSPNMWGRTEAFF.

This chain connects TRBV10-3 to TRBJ2-7, with 7 bases fitting TRBD2. The CDR3 extends over 15 amino acids. With 0 bases clipped from V and 2 bases from J, the junction kept 4 bases outside the gene matches. The germline CDR1 and CDR2 sequences are ENHRY and SYGVKD. The CDR3 sequence: CAISESKLAAYEQYF. In DNA form, the CDR3 reads TGTGCCATCAGTGAGTCGAAGCTAGCGGCCTACGAGCAGTACTTC.

This CDR3 is CAGTTANYGYTF. In DNA form, the CDR3 reads TGTGCCGGGACTACGGCTAACTATGGCTACACCTTC. The V gene is TRBV28, the J gene TRBJ1-2; tentatively, D is TRBD1 (5 bases). Germline V gene sequence: CDR1 MDHEN, CDR2 SYDVKM. Deletions cut 11 bases from V and 0 bases from J, with 10 bases between. This CDR3 has 12 residues.

For this clone: Other DNA sequences in the sample encode the same CDR3. The V gene is TRBV5-1, the J gene TRBJ2-5; 9 bases are shared with TRBD1. The CDR3 loop spans 17 amino acids. Trimming took 6 bases from V and 1 from J; bases not matched to a gene: 13. In germline, CDR1 is SGHRS, CDR2 YFSETQ. The CDR3 nucleotides read TGCGCCAGCACCAAGGCCGGACAGGGGCCCCCCCAAGAGACCCAGTACTTC. The encoded protein is CASTKAGQGPPQETQYF. The entire variable domain, with the rest obtained from reference TRBV5-1 and TRBJ2-5, is as follows: KAGVTQTPRYLIKTRGQQVTLSCSPISGHRSVSWYQQTPGQGLQFLFEYFSETQRNKGNFPGRFSGRQFSNSRSEMNVSTLELGDSALYLCASTKAGQGPPQETQYFGPGTRLLVL.

In this sample, this clone turned up a few times. The chain combines TRBV27 with TRBJ2-3; 8 positions match TRBD2. With V trimmed by 4 bases and J by 4 bases, 1 base remained unmatched. From germline, CDR1 is MNHEY and CDR2 SMNVEV (reference sequence). CDR3 size: 13 residues. As DNA, the CDR3 is TGTGCCAGCAGTTATAGCGGGGCAGATACGCAGTATTTT. Translation: CASSYSGADTQYF.

This sequence joins TRBV5-1 and TRBJ1-1, with unresolved D. V shed 4 bases and J shed 6 bases, with 10 bases lying between them. Per the germline V gene, CDR1 is SGHRS and CDR2 is YFSETQ. CDR3 length: 12 residues. Here the CDR3 DNA reads TGCGCCAGCAGCGAAGGAAGACCTGAAGCTTTCTTT. Protein product: CASSEGRPEAFF.

For this clone: A clone one base away is much larger, so this may be a read error. CDR3 loop: CASSYTDTQYF. CDR3 coding DNA: TGTGCCAGCAGCTACACAGATACGCAGTATTTT. The chain has TRBV7-2 and TRBJ2-3; D is unclear. This CDR3 region has 11 residues. V was clipped by 4 bases and J by 2 bases, with 1 base between them. Germline lookup yields CDR1 SGHTA and CDR2 FQGNSA.

The chain employs TRBV11-2 and TRBJ1-1; D not certain. Germline V gene lookup returns CDR1 SGHAT and CDR2 FQNNGV. The CDR3 runs to 14 residues. Trimming pared 1 base from V and 0 bases from J, leaving 6 bases between. The CDR3 region has the DNA TGTGCCAGCAGCTTAGCCAGTATGAACACTGAAGCTTTCTTT. Its translation: CASSLASMNTEAFF.

This clone was counted only a few times. CDR3 amino acids: CASSEGSAGFGEAFF. The DNA for the CDR3 is TGTGCCAGCAGTGAAGGATCGGCGGGGTTCGGGGAAGCTTTCTTT. The genes are TRBV6-1 and TRBJ1-1, with D uncertain. Germline CDR1 MNHNS, CDR2 SASEGT. V lost 1 base and J lost 8, with 17 bases in between. The CDR3 has 15 amino acids.

This clone was recorded a few times. The V and J genes are TRBV6-6 and TRBJ2-7, with 9 bases lining up with TRBD1. Germline loops: CDR1 MNHNY, CDR2 SVGAGI (reference sequence). This CDR3 comprises 12 residues. The ends lost 6 bases at V and 3 bases at J; junction bases unmatched: 0. The CDR3 nucleotides read TGTGCCAGCAGGGGACAGGGCTACGAGCAGTACTTC. Its protein is CASRGQGYEQYF.

This rearrangement joins TRBV19 to TRBJ2-2; TRBD1 aligns across 8 bases. With V trimmed by 6 bases and J by 9 bases, 3 bases remained unmatched. From germline, CDR1 is LNHDA and CDR2 SQIVND (reference sequence). This CDR3 contains 12 residues. The CDR3 DNA reads TGTGCCAGTAGCGACAGGGGCCGGGAGCTGTTTTTT. Protein product: CASSDRGRELFF.

This clone was recorded a few times. This chain connects TRBV5-8 to TRBJ2-3; 8 bases fit TRBD2. This CDR3 spans 15 amino acids. J lost 4 bases, V lost 4 bases, and 8 bases had no gene match. Germline CDR1 reads SGHTS; CDR2 reads YDEGEE. The CDR3 protein is CASSPGTSVADTQYF. Here the CDR3 DNA reads TGTGCCAGCAGCCCCGGGACTAGTGTCGCAGATACGCAGTATTTT.

This clone appeared a few times. The J gene is TRBJ1-1, the V gene TRBV6-6; D is uncertain. CDR1 MNHNY and CDR2 SVGAGI come from the germline V gene (reference sequence). The CDR3 is 13 residues long. V lost 5 bases and J 1 base, leaving 8 bases between the germline ends. This CDR3 is CASSAPPNTEAFF. For the CDR3, the DNA is TGTGCCAGCAGTGCCCCCCCGAACACTGAAGCTTTCTTT.

The chain is built from TRBV2 and TRBJ1-3; 7 bases match TRBD1. The V gene's germline CDR1 is SNHLY and CDR2 FYNNEI. V lost 8 bases and J lost 1; bases outside the gene matches: 5. The CDR3 runs to 14 residues. This CDR3 is CASADRASGNTIYF. The DNA of the CDR3 is TGTGCCAGCGCCGACAGGGCGTCTGGAAACACCATATATTTT.

In its sample, this clone was seen once. The CDR3 region is CASSLGRDEKLFF. DNA for the CDR3: TGCGCCAGCAGCTTAGGACGGGATGAAAAACTGTTTTTT. The chain couples TRBV5-1 to TRBJ1-4; D remains ambiguous. Germline assignment: CDR1 SGHRS and CDR2 YFSETQ. The CDR3 is 13 residues long. The V gene lost 2 bases and the J gene lost 6 bases, with 8 bases spanning the gap.

The CDR3 DNA reads TGTGCCAGTACCCGGACTAGCGGGGGGCCGGGGACAGATACGCAGTATTTT. It encodes CASTRTSGGPGTDTQYF. The chain combines TRBV19 with TRBJ2-3, with 14 bases identical to TRBD2. V trimming: 7 bases; J trimming: 3 bases; junction bases outside the gene matches: 9. Germline V gene sequence: CDR1 LNHDA, CDR2 SQIVND (reference sequence). CDR3 size: 17 residues.

The chain has TRBV6-1 and TRBJ2-5; no firm D call. The V end lost 4 bases, the J end lost 5 bases, and 8 bases lay between the germline ends. This CDR3 region has 12 residues. Looked up from germline, CDR1 is MNHNS and CDR2 is SASEGT. The CDR3 sequence: CASSVGRETQYF. As DNA, the CDR3 is TGTGCCAGCAGTGTTGGAAGGGAGACCCAGTACTTC.

This clone was recorded once. The chain joins TRBV27 to TRBJ1-1; D might be TRBD1 (6 bases). Germline V CDR1 and CDR2: MNHEY, SMNVEV (reference sequence). The CDR3 is 16 residues long. V lost 6 bases and J lost 8, with 25 bases in between. The CDR3 nucleotides are TGTGCCAGCAGCCATCAGCCTTCCGAGGGGAGGGGGGAAGCTTTCTTT. Translating gives CASSHQPSEGRGEAFF.

This chain joins TRBV19 and TRBJ1-4; 7 bases line up with TRBD1. Germline lookup yields CDR1 LNHDA and CDR2 SQIVND (reference sequence). Germline trimming cut 6 bases from V and 4 bases from J; bases unmatched to any gene: 8. The CDR3 sequence is 15 residues long. The CDR3 loop reads CASRGPGQSNEKLFF. CDR3 in DNA: TGTGCCAGTAGGGGCCCGGGACAGAGTAATGAAAAACTGTTTTTT.

The CDR3 sequence is CASSLSSGANVLTF. CDR3 nucleotides: TGTGCCAGCAGTTTATCCTCTGGGGCCAACGTCCTGACTTTC. The chain couples TRBV27 to TRBJ2-6, with D uncertain. The CDR3 has 14 residues. Germline V CDR1 and CDR2: MNHEY, SMNVEV (reference sequence). Trimming cost V 0 bases and J 0 bases, with 0 bases left between them.

This CDR3 reads CASRDTGGYTF. Written as DNA, the CDR3 is TGTGCCAGCAGGGATACGGGTGGCTACACCTTC. The chain has TRBV2 and TRBJ1-2; D is ambiguous. The V end lost 6 bases, the J end lost 7 bases, and 9 bases lay between the germline ends. Per the germline V gene, CDR1 is SNHLY and CDR2 is FYNNEI. The CDR3 runs 11 residues.

This chain links TRBV2 with TRBJ1-4, with D tentatively TRBD1 (5 bases). Germline lookup yields CDR1 SNHLY and CDR2 FYNNEI. This CDR3 region has 13 residues. Trimming left V 4 bases short and J 13 bases short, with 16 bases between. CDR3 residues: CASSAQGAARLFF. The DNA for the CDR3 is TGTGCCAGCAGTGCCCAAGGGGCGGCCAGACTGTTTTTT.

CDR3 coding DNA: TGCGCCAGCAGCTTGGATCGCGGGGGGCCTTACGAGCAGTACTTC. Translating it yields CASSLDRGGPYEQYF. The genes are TRBV5-1 and TRBJ2-7, with 8 positions matching TRBD2. Germline V lookup: CDR1 SGHRS, CDR2 YFSETQ. The CDR3 loop spans 15 amino acids. The J segment lost 4 bases and the V segment lost 0 bases, leaving 6 bases of the junction unmatched.

This clone has just a few counts. The chain couples TRBV5-6 to TRBJ1-2; TRBD1 agrees at 12 bases. Germline assignment: CDR1 SGHDT and CDR2 YYEEEE. V trimming: 4 bases; J trimming: 6 bases; junction bases outside the gene matches: 7. The CDR3 consists of 15 residues. CDR3 region: CASSGGQGAIHGYTF. DNA for the CDR3: TGTGCCAGCAGCGGGGGACAGGGGGCGATTCATGGCTACACCTTC.

The rearrangement uses TRBV5-1 and TRBJ1-1; D unresolved. V was shortened by 6 bases and J by 5 bases, with 17 bases between the two germline ends. Per the germline V gene, CDR1 is SGHRS and CDR2 is YFSETQ. The CDR3 loop spans 14 amino acids. CDR3 nucleotide sequence: TGCGCCAGCACCCCCGGGCCCCAAGGGACTGAAGCTTTCTTT. It encodes CASTPGPQGTEAFF.

This chain joins TRBV9 and TRBJ2-3; 10 bases line up with TRBD1. V was pared by 2 bases and J by 5 bases, with 8 bases of the junction left unmatched. Germline CDR1 and CDR2: SGDLS and YYNGEE. The CDR3 totals 16 residues. The CDR3, as DNA: TGTGCCAGCAGCGTCGGATTCGGGACAGGGGTAGATACGCAGTATTTT. It yields the protein CASSVGFGTGVDTQYF. Filled out from reference TRBV9 and TRBJ2-3, the complete variable domain reads DSGVTQTPKHLITATGQRVTLRCSPRSGDLSVYWYQQSLDQGLQFLIQYYNGEERAKGNILERFSAQQFPDLHSELNLSSLELGDSALYFCASSVGFGTGVDTQYFGPGTRLTVL.

J is TRBJ1-5 and V is TRBV19; possibly TRBD1 for D (6 bases). The germline V and J ends were trimmed by 11 bases and 4 bases, with 21 bases remaining between them. Germline CDR1 and CDR2: LNHDA and SQIVND (reference sequence). CDR3 length: 15 residues. CDR3: CAAAGGAGGNQPQHF. In nucleotides, the CDR3 is TGTGCCGCTGCTGGGGGGGCCGGGGGGAATCAGCCCCAGCATTTT.

The chain recombines TRBV2 with TRBJ2-5; 8 bases fit TRBD2. With V trimmed by 3 bases and J by 6 bases, 9 bases remained unmatched. Germline V lookup: CDR1 SNHLY, CDR2 FYNNEI. CDR3 size: 15 residues. CDR3 residues: CASSEAGGGTKTQYF. In nucleotides, the CDR3 is TGTGCCAGCAGTGAGGCGGGCGGGGGGACCAAGACCCAGTACTTC.